These T cell receptor beta chains were read from a single sample in a study of shared clonotypes between healthy human individuals. TCRdb's copy holds only in-frame clones and misses some; the assay was immunoSEQ multiplex PCR. The sample shows about 2.1 million clones, 85% to 95% of them seen only once. The sample taken for sequencing was naive CD8+ T cells from PBMCs. The receptors were sampled from a man in his late teens or twenties in good health. Some clones in this sample may be carry-over from other donors' samples. Each CDR3 is given with its conserved first and last residue. D genes are given only for firm matches.

v_call	cdr3_length	d_call	j_call	cdr3_nt	cdr3_aa
TRBV13	14	NA	TRBJ1-2	TGTGCCAGCAGCTCGCCGGGAGAACCGAGCGGCTACACCTTC	CASSSPGEPSGYTF
TRBV7-9	15	TRBD1	TRBJ1-4	TGTACCAGCAGCTCGGTCCTGGACAGGGACGAAAAACTGTTTTTT	CTSSSVLDRDEKLFF
TRBV7-9	15	TRBD2	TRBJ2-1	TGTGCCAGCAGCTTAGTTAGCGGGAGGATAGATGAGCAGTTCTTC	CASSLVSGRIDEQFF
TRBV14	16	TRBD2	TRBJ2-7	TGTGCCAGCAGCCAGGTAGCGGGGATGTACTCCTACGAGCAGTACTTC	CASSQVAGMYSYEQYF
TRBV7-6	20	NA	TRBJ1-4	TGTGCCAGCAGCTTAGCGGGGGTGCCCCCAACTCTAACCGAGAATGAAAAACTGTTTTTT	CASSLAGVPPTLTENEKLFF
TRBV13	17	NA	TRBJ1-4	TGTGCCAGCAGCTCGTTGGGCGTGGGGGCGGCTAATGAAAAACTGTTTTTT	CASSSLGVGAANEKLFF
TRBV30	15	TRBD1	TRBJ1-2	TGTGCCTGGAGTGACCGAAGGGACAGTAACTATGGCTACACCTTC	CAWSDRRDSNYGYTF
TRBV28	16	TRBD1	TRBJ2-1	TGTGCCAGCAGTTTATACAGGGGCGACGTGGGGAATGAGCAGTTCTTC	CASSLYRGDVGNEQFF
TRBV10-3	11	NA	TRBJ1-1	TGTGCCATCCGGGAGGGGGCTGAAGCTTTCTTT	CAIREGAEAFF
TRBV29-1	16	TRBD2	TRBJ2-7	TGCAGCGTTGAGGGCGGGAGGGCCCCTGAGTTTCGGGAGCAGTACTTC	CSVEGGRAPEFREQYF
TRBV28	16	TRBD2	TRBJ2-1	TGTGCCAGCAGTCCCCCCGTGGCTAGCGGCTACAATGAGCAGTTCTTC	CASSPPVASGYNEQFF
TRBV18	14	NA	TRBJ2-7	TGTGCCAGCTCACCCGCCCGAGGGGTACTCGAGCAGTACTTC	CASSPARGVLEQYF
TRBV4-2	16	TRBD2	TRBJ2-7	TGTGCCAGCAGCTACCATACTAGCGGCGGGGTCTACGAGCAGTACTTC	CASSYHTSGGVYEQYF
TRBV11-3	14	NA	TRBJ2-2	TGTGCCAGCAGCCCCACCGGGAACACCGGGGAGCTGTTTTTT	CASSPTGNTGELFF
TRBV10-3	18	NA	TRBJ2-1	TGTGCCATCAGTGGGCCCGGGCTAGCGCAACTCTCCTACAATGAGCAGTTCTTC	CAISGPGLAQLSYNEQFF
TRBV7-3	18	TRBD2	TRBJ2-5	TGTGCCAGCAGCTTAACGTGGGCGGGAGAGGAGTACCAAGAGACCCAGTACTTC	CASSLTWAGEEYQETQYF
TRBV7-8	15	TRBD1	TRBJ1-2	TGTGCCAGCAGCCCTGACAGGGGAGGTGCCTATGGCTACACCTTC	CASSPDRGGAYGYTF
TRBV7-9	13	NA	TRBJ2-7	TGTGCCAGCAGCCCGGAGGGGGGCTACGAGCAGTACTTC	CASSPEGGYEQYF
TRBV27	15	NA	TRBJ1-4	TGTGCCAGCAGTTTATCTCCTACAACTAATGAAAAACTGTTTTTT	CASSLSPTTNEKLFF
TRBV13	15	TRBD1	TRBJ2-7	TGTGCCAGCAGCCTCTCCAGACAGGGGGGGCCCAAGCAGTACTTC	CASSLSRQGGPKQYF
TRBV7-2	14	NA	TRBJ1-5	TGTGCCAGCAACAGACCGGGACATAATCAGCCCCAGCATTTT	CASNRPGHNQPQHF
TRBV7-9	15	TRBD1	TRBJ2-7	TGTGCCAGCAGCCCCCGACAGGGTTTTATCAACGAGCAGTACTTC	CASSPRQGFINEQYF
TRBV5-5	14	TRBD2	TRBJ2-1	TGTGCCAGCAGCTTGGGCGGGAGTCGCAATGAGCAGTTCTTC	CASSLGGSRNEQFF